The rows below give T cell receptor beta chains drawn from one sample of a study of blood T cell repertoires in COVID-19. Only in-frame clones appear in the TCRdb table, and some are missing; sequencing was by immunoSEQ multiplex PCR. The data contain 240,000 or so clones, about 82% of them seen just once; the ten biggest clones take up approximately 2.1%. Sequenced: PBMCs or T cells enriched from blood (not recorded which). These TCRs come from a woman aged 50 to 60 who had recovered from COVID-19. Each CDR3 is given with its conserved first and last residue. D genes are given only for firm matches.

>TRBJ2-1|TRBV12-5|TRBD2
TGTGCTAGTGGTTTGCCCTCAAGCGGGGGGGCTTCCTACAATGAGCAGTTCTTC
CASGLPSSGGASYNEQFF
>TRBJ1-5|TRBV4-3|TRBD1
TGCGCCAGCAGCCGGGGACAGGGTAGCAATCAGCCCCAGCATTTT
CASSRGQGSNQPQHF
>TRBJ1-3|TRBV5-1|-
TGCGCCAGCAGCTTGGCCGGTTCTGGGAGCTCTGGAAACACCATATATTTT
CASSLAGSGSSGNTIYF
>TRBJ2-6|TRBV19|-
TGTGCCAGTAGTATTAAGGGGCACGGGGCCAACGTCCTGACTTTC
CASSIKGHGANVLTF
>TRBJ1-2|TRBV4-2|TRBD1
TGTGCCAGCAGCCTCGGGACAGGACACTATGGCTACACCTTC
CASSLGTGHYGYTF
>TRBJ1-2|TRBV6-6|-
TGTGCCAGCAGTTCAGATCTTAACTATGGCTACACCTTC
CASSSDLNYGYTF
>TRBJ2-7|TRBV6-5|TRBD1
TGTGCCAGCAGTAACCGGGACAGGAATGACGAGCAGTACTTC
CASSNRDRNDEQYF
>TRBJ1-2|TRBV28|-
TGTGCCAGCAGAAAATACCTGGGTCCGGTGGAGCCTGGCTACACCTTC
CASRKYLGPVEPGYTF
>TRBJ2-7|TRBV6-1|-
TGTGCCAGCAGTGAAAATCAGGCCTACGAGCAGTACTTC
CASSENQAYEQYF
>TRBJ2-1|TRBV20-1|TRBD2
TGCAGTGCTAGTAGCGGGAGAGATTACAATGAGCAGTTCTTC
CSASSGRDYNEQFF
>TRBJ2-1|TRBV21-1|-
TGTGCCAGCAGCAAATCGGGACACCGGAAGAGAGGGTCCGAGTTCTTC
CASSKSGHRKRGSEFF
>TRBJ1-5|TRBV3-1/TRBV3-2|TRBD1
TGTGCCAGCAGCCACGGACAGGGGAATCAGCCCCAGCATTTT
CASSHGQGNQPQHF
>TRBJ2-3|TRBV5-1|TRBD2
TGCGCCAGCAGCTTGTCCCTTGCGGGAGGAAGCACAGATACGCAGTATTTT
CASSLSLAGGSTDTQYF
>TRBJ2-5|TRBV7-7|TRBD2
TGTGCTAGCAGCCGCAGGACTAGCGGGGGAGCTAGGGAGACCCAGTACTTC
CASSRRTSGGARETQYF
>TRBJ1-1|TRBV30|-
TGTGCCTGGAGCGACACTGAAGCTTTCTTT
CAWSDTEAFF
>TRBJ2-3|TRBV5-4|TRBD2
TGTGCCAGCAGCTTGAGACTAGCGGGAAACACAGATACGCAGTATTTT
CASSLRLAGNTDTQYF
>TRBJ2-1|TRBV28|TRBD2
TGTGCCAGCAGGGGCCTAGCGGGAGGGGTCAATGAGCAGTTCTTC
CASRGLAGGVNEQFF
>TRBJ1-1|TRBV11-2|-
TGTGCCAGCAGATCAGGGTTTACTGAAGCTTTCTTT
CASRSGFTEAFF